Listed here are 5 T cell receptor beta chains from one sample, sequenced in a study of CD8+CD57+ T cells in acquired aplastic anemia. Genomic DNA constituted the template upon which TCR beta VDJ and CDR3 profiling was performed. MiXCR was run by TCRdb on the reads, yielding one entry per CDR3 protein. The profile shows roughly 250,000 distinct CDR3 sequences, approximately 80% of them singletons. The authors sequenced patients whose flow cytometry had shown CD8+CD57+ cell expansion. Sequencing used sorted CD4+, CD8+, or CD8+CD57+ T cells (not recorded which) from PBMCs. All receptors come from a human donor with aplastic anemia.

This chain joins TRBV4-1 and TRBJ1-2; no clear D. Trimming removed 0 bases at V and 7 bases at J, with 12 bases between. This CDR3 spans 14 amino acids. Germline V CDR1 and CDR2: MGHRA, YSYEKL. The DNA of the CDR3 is TGCGCCAGCAGCCAAGATAGTTCGGCAGGTGGCTACACCTTC. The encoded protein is CASSQDSSAGGYTF.

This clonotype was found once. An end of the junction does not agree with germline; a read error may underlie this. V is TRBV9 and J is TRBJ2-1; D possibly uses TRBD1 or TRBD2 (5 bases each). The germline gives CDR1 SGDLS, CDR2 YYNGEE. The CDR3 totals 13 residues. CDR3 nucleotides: TGTGCCAGCACCGTGGATGGGGGAAGTGGGCACACCTTC. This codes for CASTVDGGSGHTF.

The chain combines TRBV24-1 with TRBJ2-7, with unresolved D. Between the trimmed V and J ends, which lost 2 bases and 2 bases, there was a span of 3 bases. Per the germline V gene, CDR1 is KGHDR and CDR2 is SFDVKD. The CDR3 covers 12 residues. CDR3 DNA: TGTGCCACCAGTGATTCCACCTACGAGCAGTACTTC. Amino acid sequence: CATSDSTYEQYF.

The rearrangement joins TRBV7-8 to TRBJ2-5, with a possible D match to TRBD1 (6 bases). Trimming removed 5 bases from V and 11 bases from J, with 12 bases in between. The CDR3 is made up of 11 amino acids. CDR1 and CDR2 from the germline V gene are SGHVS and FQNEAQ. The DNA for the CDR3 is TGTGCCAGCAGCGAAGACAGGCATCAGTACTTC. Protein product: CASSEDRHQYF.

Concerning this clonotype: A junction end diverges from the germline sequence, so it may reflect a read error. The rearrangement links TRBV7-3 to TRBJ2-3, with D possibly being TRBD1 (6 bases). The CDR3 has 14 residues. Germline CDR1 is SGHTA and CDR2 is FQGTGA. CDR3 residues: CASSLDLTRDTQAF. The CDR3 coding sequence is TGTGCCAGCAGCTTAGATCTGACTCGGGACACGCAAGCTTTT.